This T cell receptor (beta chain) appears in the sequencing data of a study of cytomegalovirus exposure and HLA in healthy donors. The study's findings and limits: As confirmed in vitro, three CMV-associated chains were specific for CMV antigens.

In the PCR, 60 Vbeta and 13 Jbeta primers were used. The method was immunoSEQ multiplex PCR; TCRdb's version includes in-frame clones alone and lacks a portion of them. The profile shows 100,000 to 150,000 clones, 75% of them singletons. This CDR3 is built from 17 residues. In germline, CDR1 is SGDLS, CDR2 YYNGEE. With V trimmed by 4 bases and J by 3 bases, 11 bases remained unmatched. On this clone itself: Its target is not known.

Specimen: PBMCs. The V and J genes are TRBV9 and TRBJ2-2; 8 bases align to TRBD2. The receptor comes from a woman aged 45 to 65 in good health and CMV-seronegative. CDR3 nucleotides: TGTGCCAGCAGCATACCACTAGCGGCGGGGGACACCGGGGAGCTGTTTTTT. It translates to CASSIPLAAGDTGELFF.